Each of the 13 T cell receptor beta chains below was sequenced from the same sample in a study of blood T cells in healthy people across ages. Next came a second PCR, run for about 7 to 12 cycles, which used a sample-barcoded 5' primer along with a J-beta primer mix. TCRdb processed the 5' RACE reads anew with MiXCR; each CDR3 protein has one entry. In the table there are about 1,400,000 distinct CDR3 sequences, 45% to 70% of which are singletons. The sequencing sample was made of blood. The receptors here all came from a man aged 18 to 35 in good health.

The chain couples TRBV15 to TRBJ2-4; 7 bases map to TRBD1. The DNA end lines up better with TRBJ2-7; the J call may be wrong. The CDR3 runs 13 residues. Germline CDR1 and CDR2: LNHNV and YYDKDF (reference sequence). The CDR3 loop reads CATRVTGRDEQYF. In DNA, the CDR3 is TGTGCCACACGAGTGACAGGGCGAGACGAGCAGTACTTC.

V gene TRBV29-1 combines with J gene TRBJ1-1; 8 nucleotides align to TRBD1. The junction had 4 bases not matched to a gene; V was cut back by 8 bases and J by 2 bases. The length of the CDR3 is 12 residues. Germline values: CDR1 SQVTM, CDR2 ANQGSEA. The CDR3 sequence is CSSGTGNTEAFF. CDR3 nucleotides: TGCAGCTCCGGGACAGGAAACACTGAAGCTTTCTTT.

The CDR3 region is CASSHDTYYGYTF. CDR3 DNA: TGTGCCAGCAGCCATGACACTTACTATGGCTACACCTTC. The chain has TRBV14 and TRBJ1-2; D remains unclear. Between the trimmed V and J ends, which lost 3 bases and 3 bases, there was a span of 8 bases. Germline V lookup: CDR1 SGHDN, CDR2 FVKESK. The CDR3 runs to 13 residues.

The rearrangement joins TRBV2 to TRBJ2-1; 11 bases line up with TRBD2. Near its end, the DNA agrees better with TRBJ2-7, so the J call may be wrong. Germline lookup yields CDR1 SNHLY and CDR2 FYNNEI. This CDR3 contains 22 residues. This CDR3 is CASSLRRPPLAGGQIFHHEQYF. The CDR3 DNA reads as TGTGCCAGCAGTCTACGGCGGCCTCCGCTAGCGGGGGGTCAGATATTCCACCACGAGCAGTACTTC.

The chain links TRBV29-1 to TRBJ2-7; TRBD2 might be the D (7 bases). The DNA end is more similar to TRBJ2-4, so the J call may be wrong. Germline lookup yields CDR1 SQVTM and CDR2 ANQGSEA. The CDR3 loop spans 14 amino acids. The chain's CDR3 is CSVVQGGGKNIQYF. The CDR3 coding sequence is TGCAGCGTTGTACAGGGAGGGGGGAAAAACATTCAGTACTTC.

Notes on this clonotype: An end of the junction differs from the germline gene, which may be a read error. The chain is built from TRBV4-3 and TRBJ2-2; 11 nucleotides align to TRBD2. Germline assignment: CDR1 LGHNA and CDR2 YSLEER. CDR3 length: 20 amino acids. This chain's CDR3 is CASCQDSRLAGTTSTGELFF. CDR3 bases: TGCGCCAGCTGCCAAGATAGCCGACTAGCGGGGACAACGAGCACCGGGGAGCTGTTTTTT.

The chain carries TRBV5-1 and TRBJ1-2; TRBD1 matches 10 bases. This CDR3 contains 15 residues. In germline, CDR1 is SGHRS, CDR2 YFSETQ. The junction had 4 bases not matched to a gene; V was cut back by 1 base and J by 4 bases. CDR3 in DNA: TGCGCCAGCAGCTTGACGAGACAGGGGGCCTATGGCTACACCTTC. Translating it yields CASSLTRQGAYGYTF.

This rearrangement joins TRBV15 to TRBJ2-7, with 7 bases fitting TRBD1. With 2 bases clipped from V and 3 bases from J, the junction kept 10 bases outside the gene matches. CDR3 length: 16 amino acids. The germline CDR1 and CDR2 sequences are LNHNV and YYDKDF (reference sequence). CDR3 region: CATSRTFGTANYEQYF. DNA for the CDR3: TGTGCCACCAGCAGAACCTTCGGGACAGCCAACTACGAGCAGTACTTC.

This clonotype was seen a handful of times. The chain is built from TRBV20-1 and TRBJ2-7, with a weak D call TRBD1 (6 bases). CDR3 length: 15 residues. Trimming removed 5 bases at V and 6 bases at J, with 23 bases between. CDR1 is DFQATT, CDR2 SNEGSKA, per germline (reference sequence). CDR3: CSAEPRDTLAAEQYF. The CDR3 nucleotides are TGCAGTGCTGAGCCCCGGGACACCCTAGCTGCCGAGCAGTACTTC.

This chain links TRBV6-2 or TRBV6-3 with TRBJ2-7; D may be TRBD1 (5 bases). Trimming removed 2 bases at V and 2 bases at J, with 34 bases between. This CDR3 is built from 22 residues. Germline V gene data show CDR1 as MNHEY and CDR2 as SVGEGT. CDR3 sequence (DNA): TGTGCCAGCAGTTACCCCAGGGCATCTGTAGGCAGGGAACACGATTCTACCTACGAGCAGTACTTC. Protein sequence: CASSYPRASVGREHDSTYEQYF.

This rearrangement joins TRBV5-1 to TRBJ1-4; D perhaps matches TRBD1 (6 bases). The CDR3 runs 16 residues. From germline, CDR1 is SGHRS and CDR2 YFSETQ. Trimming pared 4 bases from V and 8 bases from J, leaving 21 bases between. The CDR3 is CASSKGAGEVEEKLFF. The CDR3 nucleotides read TGCGCCAGCAGCAAAGGGGCAGGGGAGGTGGAGGAAAAACTGTTTTTT.

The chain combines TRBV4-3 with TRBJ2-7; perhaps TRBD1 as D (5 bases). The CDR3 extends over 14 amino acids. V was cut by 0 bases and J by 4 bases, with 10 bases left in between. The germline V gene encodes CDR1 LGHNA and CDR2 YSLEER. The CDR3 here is CASSQEAGWYEQYF. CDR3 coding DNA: TGCGCCAGCAGCCAAGAGGCAGGGTGGTACGAGCAGTACTTC.

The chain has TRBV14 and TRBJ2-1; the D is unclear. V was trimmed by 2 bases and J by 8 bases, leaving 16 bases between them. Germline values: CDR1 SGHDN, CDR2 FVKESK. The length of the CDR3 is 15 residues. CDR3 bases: TGTGCCAGCAGCCAACGGGTAGAAGGAATCGATGAGCAGTTCTTC. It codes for CASSQRVEGIDEQFF. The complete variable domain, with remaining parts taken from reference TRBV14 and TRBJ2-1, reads EAGVTQFPSHSVIEKGQTVTLRCDPISGHDNLYWYRRVMGKEIKFLLHFVKESKQDESGMPNNRFLAERTGGTYSTLKVQPAELEDSGVYFCASSQRVEGIDEQFFGPGTRLTVL.